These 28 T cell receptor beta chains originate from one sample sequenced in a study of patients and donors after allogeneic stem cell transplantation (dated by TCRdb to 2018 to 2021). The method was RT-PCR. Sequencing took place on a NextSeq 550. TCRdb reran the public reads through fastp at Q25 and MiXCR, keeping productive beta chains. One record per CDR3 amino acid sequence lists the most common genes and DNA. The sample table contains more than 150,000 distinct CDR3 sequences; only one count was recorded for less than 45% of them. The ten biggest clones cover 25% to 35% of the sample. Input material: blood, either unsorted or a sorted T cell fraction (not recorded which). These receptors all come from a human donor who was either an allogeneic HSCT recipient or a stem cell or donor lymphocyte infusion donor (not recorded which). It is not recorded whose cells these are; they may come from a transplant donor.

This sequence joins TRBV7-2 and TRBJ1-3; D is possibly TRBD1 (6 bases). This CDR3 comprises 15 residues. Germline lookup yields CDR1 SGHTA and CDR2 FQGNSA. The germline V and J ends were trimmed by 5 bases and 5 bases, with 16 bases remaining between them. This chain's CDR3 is CASSPRQASRNTIYF. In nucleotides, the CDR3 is TGTGCCAGCAGCCCCCGACAGGCTTCAAGAAACACCATATATTTT.

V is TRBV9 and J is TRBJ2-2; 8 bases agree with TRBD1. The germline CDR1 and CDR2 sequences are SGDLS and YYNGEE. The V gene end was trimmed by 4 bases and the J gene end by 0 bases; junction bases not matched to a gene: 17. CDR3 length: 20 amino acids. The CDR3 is CASSPRPTGVSVANTGELFF. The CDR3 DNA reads TGTGCCAGCAGCCCGCGTCCGACAGGGGTGTCAGTAGCGAACACCGGGGAGCTGTTTTTT.

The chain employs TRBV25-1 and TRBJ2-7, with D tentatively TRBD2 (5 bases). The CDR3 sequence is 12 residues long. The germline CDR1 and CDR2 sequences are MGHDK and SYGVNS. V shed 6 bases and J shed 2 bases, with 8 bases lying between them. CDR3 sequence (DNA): TGTGCCAGCAGCGCCGGGGCCTACGAGCAGTACTTC. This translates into CASSAGAYEQYF.

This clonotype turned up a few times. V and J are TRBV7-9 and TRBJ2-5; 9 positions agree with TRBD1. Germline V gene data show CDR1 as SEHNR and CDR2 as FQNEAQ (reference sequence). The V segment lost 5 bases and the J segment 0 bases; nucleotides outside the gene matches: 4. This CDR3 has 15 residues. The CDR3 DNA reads TGTGCCAGCAGCCGACGGACAGGGGACCAAGAGACCCAGTACTTC. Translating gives CASSRRTGDQETQYF.

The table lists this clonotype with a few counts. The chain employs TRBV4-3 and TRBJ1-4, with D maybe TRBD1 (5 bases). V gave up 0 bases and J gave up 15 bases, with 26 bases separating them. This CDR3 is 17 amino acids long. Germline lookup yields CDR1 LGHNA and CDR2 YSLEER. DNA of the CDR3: TGCGCCAGCAGCCAAGAGGGCGGGATCGGGGACCCCGAACCCTTGTTTTTT. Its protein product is CASSQEGGIGDPEPLFF.

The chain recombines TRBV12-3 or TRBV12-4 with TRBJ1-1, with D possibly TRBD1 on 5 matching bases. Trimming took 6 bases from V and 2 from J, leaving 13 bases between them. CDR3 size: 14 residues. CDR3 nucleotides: TGTGCCAGCAGCCCCATAGACAGTAACACTGAAGCTTTCTTT. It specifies CASSPIDSNTEAFF.

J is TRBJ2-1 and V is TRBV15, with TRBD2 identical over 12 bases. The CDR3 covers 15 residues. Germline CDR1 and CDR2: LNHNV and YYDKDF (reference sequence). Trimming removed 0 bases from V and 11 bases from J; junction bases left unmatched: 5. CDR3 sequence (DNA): TGTGCCACCAGCAGAGATCCTAGCGGGAGGGAGAAGCAGTTCTTC. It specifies CATSRDPSGREKQFF.

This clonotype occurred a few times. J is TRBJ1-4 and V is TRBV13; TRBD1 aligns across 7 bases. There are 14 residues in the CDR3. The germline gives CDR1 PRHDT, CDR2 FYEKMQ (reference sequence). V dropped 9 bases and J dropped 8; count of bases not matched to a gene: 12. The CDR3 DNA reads TGTGCCAGTTCCCTTGACAGGGCTCGAGAAAAACTGTTTTTT. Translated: CASSLDRAREKLFF.

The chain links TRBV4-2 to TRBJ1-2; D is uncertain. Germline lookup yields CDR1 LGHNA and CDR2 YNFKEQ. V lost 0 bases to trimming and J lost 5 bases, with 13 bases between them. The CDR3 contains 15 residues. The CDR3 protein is CASSQEEQNTYGYTF. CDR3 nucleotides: TGTGCCAGCAGCCAAGAGGAACAGAATACATATGGCTACACCTTC.

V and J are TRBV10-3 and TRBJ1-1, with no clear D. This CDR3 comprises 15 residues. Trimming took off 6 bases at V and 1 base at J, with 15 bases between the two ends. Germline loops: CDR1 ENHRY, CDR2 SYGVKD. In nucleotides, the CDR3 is TGTGCCATCAGGTCCCCAAAGGCGGGGAACACTGAAGCTTTCTTT. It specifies CAIRSPKAGNTEAFF.

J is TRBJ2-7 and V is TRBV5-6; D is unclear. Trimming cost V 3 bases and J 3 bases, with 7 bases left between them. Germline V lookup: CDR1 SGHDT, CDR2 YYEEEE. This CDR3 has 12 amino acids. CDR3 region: CASSYGDYEQYF. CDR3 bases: TGTGCCAGCAGCTACGGAGACTACGAGCAGTACTTC.

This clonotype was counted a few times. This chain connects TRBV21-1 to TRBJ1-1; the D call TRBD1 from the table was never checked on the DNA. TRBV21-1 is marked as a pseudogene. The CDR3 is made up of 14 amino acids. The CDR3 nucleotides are TGTGCCAGCAGCCTCCACAGGGGCAACACTGAAGCTTTCTTT. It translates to CASSLHRGNTEAFF.

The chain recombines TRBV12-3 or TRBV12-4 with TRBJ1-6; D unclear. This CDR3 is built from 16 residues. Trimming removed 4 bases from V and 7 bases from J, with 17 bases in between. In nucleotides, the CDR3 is TGTGCCAGCAGTTGGTCGAGTGGGGTCAGGAATTCACCCCTCCACTTT. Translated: CASSWSSGVRNSPLHF.

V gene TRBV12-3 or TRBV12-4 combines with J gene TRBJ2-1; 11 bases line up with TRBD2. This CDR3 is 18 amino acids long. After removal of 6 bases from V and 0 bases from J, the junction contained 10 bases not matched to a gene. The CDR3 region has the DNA TGTGCCAGCAGCGCACTGGGACTAGCGGACGTCTCCTACAATGAGCAGTTCTTC. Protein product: CASSALGLADVSYNEQFF.

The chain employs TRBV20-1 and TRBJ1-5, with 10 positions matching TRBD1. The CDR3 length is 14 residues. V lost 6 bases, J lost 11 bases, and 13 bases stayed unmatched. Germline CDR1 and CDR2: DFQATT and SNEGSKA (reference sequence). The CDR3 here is CSASRTGGHSTQHF. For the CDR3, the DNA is TGCAGTGCGTCCCGGACAGGGGGACACTCAACCCAGCATTTT.

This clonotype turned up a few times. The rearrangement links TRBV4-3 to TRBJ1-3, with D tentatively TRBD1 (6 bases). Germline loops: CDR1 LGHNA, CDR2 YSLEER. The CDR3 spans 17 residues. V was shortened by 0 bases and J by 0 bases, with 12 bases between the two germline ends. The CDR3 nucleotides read TGCGCCAGCAGCCAAGATTCAGGGACACTCTCTGGAAACACCATATATTTT. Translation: CASSQDSGTLSGNTIYF.

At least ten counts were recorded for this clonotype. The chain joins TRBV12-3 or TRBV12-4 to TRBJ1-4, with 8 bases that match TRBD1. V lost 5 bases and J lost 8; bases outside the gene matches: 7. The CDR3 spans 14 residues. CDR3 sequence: CASSPSGGWEKLFF. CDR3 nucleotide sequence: TGTGCCAGCAGTCCTTCAGGGGGCTGGGAAAAACTGTTTTTT.

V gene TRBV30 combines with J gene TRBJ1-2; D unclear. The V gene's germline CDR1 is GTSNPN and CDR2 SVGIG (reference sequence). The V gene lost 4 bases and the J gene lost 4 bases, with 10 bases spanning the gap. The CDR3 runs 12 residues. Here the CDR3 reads CAWNINGYGYTF. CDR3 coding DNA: TGTGCCTGGAATATCAACGGCTATGGCTACACCTTC.

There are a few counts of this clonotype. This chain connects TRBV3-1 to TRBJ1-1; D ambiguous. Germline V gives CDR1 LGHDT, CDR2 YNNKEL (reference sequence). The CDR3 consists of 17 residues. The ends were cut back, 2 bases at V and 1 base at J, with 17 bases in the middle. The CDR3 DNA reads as TGTGCCAGCAGCCAACTACCGGGCCGCGGGGAGAACACTGAAGCTTTCTTT. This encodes CASSQLPGRGENTEAFF.

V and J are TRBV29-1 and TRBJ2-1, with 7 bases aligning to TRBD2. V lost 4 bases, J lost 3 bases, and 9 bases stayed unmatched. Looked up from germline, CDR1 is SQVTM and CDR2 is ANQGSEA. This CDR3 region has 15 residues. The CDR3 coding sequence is TGCAGCGTTGCAAGTATAGCGGGTAACTACAATGAGCAGTTCTTC. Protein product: CSVASIAGNYNEQFF.

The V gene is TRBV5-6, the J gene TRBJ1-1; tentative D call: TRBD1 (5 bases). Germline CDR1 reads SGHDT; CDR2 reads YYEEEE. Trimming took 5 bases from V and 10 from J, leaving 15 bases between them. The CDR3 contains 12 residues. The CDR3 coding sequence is TGTGCCAGCAGTCGCCTGCGACAGCGAGCTTTCTTT. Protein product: CASSRLRQRAFF.

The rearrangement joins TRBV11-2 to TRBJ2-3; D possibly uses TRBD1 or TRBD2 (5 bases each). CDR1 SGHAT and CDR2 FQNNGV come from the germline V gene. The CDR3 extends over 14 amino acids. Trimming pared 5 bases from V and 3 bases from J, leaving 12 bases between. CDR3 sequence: CASSLGWGTDTQYF. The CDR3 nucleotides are TGTGCCAGCAGCCTGGGGTGGGGGACAGATACGCAGTATTTT.

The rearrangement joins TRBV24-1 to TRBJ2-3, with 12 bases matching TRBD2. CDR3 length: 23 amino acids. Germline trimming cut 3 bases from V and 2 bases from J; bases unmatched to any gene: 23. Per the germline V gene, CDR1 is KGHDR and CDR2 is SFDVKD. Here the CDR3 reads CATSDELTSGSLLQTEATDTQYF. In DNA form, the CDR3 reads TGTGCCACCAGTGATGAACTGACTAGCGGGAGCCTGTTACAAACCGAAGCCACAGATACGCAGTATTTT.

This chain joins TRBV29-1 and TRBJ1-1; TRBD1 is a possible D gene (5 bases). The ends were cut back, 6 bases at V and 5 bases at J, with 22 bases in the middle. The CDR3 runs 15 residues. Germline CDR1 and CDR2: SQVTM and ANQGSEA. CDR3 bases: TGCAGCGTCGAAAAATTCGGGGGATCCCGAACTGAAGCTTTCTTT. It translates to CSVEKFGGSRTEAFF.

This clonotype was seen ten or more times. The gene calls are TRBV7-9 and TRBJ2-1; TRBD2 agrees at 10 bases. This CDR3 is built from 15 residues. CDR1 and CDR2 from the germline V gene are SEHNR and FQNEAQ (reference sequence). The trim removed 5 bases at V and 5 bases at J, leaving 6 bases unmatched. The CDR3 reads CASSDRLAGHNEQFF. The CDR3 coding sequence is TGTGCCAGCAGCGATCGACTAGCGGGTCACAATGAGCAGTTCTTC.

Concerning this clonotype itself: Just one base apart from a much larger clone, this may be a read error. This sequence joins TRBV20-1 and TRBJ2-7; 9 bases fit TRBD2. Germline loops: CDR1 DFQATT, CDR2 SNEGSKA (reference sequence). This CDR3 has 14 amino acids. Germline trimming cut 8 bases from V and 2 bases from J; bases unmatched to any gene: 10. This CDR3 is CSSFLAGHPYEQYF. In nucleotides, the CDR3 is TGCAGTTCCTTTCTAGCGGGACACCCCTACGAGCAGTACTTC.

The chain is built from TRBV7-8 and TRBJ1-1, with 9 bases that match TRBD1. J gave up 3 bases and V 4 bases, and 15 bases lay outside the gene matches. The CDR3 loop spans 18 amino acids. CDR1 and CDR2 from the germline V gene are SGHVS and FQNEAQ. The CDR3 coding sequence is TGTGCCAGCAGCTCTGTTACAGGGGGCGATTTACTCGACACTGAAGCTTTCTTT. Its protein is CASSSVTGGDLLDTEAFF.

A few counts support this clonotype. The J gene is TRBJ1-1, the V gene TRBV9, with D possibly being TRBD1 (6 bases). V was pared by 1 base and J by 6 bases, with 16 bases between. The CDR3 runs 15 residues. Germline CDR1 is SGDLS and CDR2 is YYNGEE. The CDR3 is CASSVFTGREAEAFF. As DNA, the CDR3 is TGTGCCAGCAGCGTATTTACAGGGCGTGAGGCTGAAGCTTTCTTT.